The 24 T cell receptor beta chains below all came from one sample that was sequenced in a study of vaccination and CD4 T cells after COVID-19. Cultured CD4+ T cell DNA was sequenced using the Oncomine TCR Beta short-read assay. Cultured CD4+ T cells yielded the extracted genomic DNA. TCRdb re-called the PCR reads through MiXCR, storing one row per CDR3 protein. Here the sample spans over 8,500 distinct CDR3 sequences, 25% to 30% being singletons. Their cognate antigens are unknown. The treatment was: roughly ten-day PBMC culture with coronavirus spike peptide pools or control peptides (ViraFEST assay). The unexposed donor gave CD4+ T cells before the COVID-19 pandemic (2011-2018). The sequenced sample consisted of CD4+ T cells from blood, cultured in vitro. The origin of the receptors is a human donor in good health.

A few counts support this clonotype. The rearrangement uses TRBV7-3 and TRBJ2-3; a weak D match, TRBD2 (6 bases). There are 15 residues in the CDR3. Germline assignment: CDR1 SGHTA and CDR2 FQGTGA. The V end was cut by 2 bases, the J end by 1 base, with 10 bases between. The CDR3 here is CASSLWASGTDTQYF. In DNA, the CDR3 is TGTGCCAGCAGCTTATGGGCTAGCGGCACAGATACGCAGTATTTT.

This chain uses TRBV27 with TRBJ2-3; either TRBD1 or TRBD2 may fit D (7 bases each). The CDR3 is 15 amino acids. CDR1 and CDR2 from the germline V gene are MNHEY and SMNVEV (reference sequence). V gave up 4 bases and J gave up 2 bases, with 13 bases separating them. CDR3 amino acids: CASSYQGGATDTQYF. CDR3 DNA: TGTGCCAGCAGTTATCAGGGGGGGGCCACAGATACGCAGTATTTT.

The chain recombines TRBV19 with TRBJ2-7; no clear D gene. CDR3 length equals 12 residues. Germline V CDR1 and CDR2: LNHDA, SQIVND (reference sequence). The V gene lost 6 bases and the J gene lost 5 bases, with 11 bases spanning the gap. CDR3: CASRDWGDEQYF. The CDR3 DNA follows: TGTGCCAGTAGGGATTGGGGTGACGAGCAGTACTTC.

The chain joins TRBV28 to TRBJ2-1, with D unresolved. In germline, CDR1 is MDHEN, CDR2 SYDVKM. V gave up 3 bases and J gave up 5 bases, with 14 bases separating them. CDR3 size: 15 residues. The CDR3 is CASSFKPQANNEQFF. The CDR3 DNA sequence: TGTGCCAGCAGTTTTAAGCCTCAAGCTAACAATGAGCAGTTCTTC.

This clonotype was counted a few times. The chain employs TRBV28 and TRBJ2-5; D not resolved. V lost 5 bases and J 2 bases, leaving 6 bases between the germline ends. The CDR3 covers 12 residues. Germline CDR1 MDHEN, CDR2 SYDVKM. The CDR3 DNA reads TGTGCCAGCAGTAAGTGGCAAGAGACCCAGTACTTC. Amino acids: CASSKWQETQYF.

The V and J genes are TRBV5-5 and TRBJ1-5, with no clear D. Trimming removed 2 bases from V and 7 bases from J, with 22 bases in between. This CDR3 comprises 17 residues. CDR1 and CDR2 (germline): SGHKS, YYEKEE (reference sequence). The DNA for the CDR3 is TGTGCCAGCAGCTTAGCCCTTGGGGAAACCCCTACCCAGCCCCAGCATTTT. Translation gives CASSLALGETPTQPQHF. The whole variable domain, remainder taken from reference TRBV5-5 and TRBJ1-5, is DAGVTQSPTHLIKTRGQQVTLRCSPISGHKSVSWYQQVLGQGPQFIFQYYEKEERGRGNFPDRFSARQFPNYSSELNVNALLLGDSALYLCASSLALGETPTQPQHFGDGTRLSIL.

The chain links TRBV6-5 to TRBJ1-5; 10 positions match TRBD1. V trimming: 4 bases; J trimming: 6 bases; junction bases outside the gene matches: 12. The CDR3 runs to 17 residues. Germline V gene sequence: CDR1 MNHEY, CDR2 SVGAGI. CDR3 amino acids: CASSSNVGTGVSQPQHF. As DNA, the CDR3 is TGTGCCAGCAGTTCCAACGTCGGGACAGGGGTTTCTCAGCCCCAGCATTTT.

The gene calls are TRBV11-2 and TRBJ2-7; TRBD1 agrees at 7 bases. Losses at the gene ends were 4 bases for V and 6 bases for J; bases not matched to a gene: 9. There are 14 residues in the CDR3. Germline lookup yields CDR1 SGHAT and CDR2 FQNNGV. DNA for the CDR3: TGTGCCAGCAGCTCGCTCAGGGGGATAAGCGAGCAGTACTTC. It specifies CASSSLRGISEQYF.

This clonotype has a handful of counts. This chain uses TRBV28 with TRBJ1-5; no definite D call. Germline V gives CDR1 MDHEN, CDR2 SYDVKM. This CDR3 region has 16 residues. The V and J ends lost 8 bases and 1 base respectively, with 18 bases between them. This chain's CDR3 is CASPPSGRLSNQPQHF. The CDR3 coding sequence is TGTGCCAGCCCACCCTCGGGCAGACTGAGCAATCAGCCCCAGCATTTT.

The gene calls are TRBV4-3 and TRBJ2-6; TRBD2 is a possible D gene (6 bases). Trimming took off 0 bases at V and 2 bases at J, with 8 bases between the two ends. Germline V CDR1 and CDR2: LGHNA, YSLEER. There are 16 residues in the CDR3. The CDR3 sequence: CASSQDGGAGANVLTF. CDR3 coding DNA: TGCGCCAGCAGCCAAGATGGAGGGGCTGGGGCCAACGTCCTGACTTTC.

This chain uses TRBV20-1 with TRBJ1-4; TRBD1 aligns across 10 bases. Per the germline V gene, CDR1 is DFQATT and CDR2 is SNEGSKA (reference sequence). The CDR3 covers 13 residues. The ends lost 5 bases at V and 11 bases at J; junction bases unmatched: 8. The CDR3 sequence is CSASPGQGIKLFF. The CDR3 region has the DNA TGCAGTGCTTCGCCGGGACAGGGGATCAAACTGTTTTTT.

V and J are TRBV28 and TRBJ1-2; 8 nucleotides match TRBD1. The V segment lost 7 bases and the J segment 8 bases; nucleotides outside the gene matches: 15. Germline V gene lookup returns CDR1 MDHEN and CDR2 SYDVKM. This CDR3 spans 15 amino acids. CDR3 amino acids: CASISTDRGRYGYTF. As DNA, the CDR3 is TGTGCCAGCATTTCAACTGACAGGGGAAGATACGGCTACACCTTC.

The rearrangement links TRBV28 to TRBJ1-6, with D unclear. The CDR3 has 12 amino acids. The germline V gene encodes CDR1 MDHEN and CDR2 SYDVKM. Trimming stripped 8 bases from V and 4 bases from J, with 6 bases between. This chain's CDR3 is CASSRYNSPLHF. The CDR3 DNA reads TGTGCCAGCTCGAGGTATAATTCACCCCTCCACTTT.

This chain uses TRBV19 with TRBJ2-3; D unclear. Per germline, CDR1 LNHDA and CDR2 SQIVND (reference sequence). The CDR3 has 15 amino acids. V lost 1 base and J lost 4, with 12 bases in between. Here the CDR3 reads CASSIGPVGPDTQYF. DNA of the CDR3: TGTGCCAGTAGTATAGGGCCAGTGGGCCCAGATACGCAGTATTTT. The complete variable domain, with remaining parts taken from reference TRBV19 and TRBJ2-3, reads DGGITQSPKYLFRKEGQNVTLSCEQNLNHDAMYWYRQDPGQGLRLIYYSQIVNDFQKGDIAEGYSVSREKKESFPLTVTSAQKNPTAFYLCASSIGPVGPDTQYFGPGTRLTVL.

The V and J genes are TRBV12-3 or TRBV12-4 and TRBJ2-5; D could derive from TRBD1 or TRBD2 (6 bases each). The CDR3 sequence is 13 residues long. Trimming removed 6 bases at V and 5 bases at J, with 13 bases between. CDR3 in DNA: TGTGCCAGCAGCTCCACAGGGAGGGAGACCCAGTACTTC. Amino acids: CASSSTGRETQYF.

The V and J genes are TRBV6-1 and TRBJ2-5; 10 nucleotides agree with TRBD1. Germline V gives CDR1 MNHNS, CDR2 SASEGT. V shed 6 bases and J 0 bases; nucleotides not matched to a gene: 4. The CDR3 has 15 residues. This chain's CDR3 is CASSPDRGYQETQYF. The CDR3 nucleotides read TGTGCCAGCAGCCCGGACAGGGGGTACCAAGAGACCCAGTACTTC.

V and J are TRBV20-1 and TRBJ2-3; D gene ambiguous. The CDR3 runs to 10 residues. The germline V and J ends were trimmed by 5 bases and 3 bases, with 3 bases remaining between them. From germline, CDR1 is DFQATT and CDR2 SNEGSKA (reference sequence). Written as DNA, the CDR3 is TGCAGTGCTGGGACAGATACGCAGTATTTT. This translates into CSAGTDTQYF.

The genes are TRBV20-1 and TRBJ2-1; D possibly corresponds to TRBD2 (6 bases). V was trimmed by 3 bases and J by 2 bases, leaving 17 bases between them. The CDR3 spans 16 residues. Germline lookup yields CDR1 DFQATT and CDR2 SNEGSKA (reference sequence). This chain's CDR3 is CSARSPSARAYNEQFF. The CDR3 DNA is TGCAGTGCTAGGTCCCCTAGCGCACGGGCCTACAATGAGCAGTTCTTC.

The CDR3 loop reads CASSYVSAGQTLYGYTF. The DNA for the CDR3 is TGTGCCAGCAGTTATGTTTCTGCCGGGCAGACCCTCTATGGCTACACCTTC. V and J are TRBV6-5 and TRBJ1-2; D gene unclear. The CDR3 is made up of 17 amino acids. V lost 3 bases to trimming and J lost 4 bases, with 21 bases between them. Germline CDR1 is MNHEY and CDR2 is SVGAGI.

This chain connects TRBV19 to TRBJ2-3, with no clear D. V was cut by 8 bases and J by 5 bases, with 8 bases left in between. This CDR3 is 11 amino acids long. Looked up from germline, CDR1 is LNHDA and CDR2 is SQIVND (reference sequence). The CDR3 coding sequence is TGTGCCAGTCGGACGAGAGATACGCAGTATTTT. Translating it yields CASRTRDTQYF.

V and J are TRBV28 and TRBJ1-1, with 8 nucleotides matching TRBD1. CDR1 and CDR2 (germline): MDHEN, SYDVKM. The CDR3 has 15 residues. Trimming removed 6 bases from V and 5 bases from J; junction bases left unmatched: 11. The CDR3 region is CASRGTGGEETEAFF. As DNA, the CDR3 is TGTGCCAGCAGAGGGACAGGTGGTGAGGAGACTGAAGCTTTCTTT.

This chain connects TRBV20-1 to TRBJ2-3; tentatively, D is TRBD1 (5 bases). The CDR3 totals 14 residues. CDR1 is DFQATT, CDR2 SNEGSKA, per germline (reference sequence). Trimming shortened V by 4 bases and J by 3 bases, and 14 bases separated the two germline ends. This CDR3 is CSATLEKGTDTQYF. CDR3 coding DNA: TGCAGTGCTACCTTGGAGAAGGGGACAGATACGCAGTATTTT.

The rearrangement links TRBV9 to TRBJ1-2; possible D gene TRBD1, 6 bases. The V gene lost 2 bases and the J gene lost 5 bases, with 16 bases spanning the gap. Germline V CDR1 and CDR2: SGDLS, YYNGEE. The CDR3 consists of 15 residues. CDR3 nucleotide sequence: TGTGCCAGCAGCGTGACCTTCTCAGGGGATTATGGCTACACCTTC. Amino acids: CASSVTFSGDYGYTF.

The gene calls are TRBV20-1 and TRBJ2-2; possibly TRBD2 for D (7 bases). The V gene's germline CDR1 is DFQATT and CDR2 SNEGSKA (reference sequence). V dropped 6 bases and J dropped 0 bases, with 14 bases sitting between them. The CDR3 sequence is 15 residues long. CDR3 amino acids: CSALGGGSNTGELFF. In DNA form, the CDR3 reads TGCAGTGCGTTAGGGGGGGGTTCGAACACCGGGGAGCTGTTTTTT.